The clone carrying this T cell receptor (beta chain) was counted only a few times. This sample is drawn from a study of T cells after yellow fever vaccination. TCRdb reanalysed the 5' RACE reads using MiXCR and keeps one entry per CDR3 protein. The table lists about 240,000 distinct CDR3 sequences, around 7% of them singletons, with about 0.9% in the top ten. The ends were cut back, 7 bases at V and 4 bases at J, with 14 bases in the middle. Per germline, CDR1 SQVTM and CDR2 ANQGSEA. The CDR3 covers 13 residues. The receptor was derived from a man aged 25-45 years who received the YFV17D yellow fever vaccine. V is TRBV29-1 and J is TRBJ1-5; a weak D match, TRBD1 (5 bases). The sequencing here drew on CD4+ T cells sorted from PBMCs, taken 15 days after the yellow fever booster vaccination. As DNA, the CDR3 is TGCAGCGCTGCGGCAGGGACTAATCAGCCCCAGCATTTT. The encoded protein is CSAAAGTNQPQHF.